The clone carrying this T cell receptor (beta chain) was detected only once. This sample was included in a study of blood T cell repertoires in COVID-19. Measured with immunoSEQ multiplex PCR; TCRdb has only the in-frame clones, and not every one. The sample lists fewer than 80,000 clones, more than 75% seen once, with about 20% in the top ten. This CDR3 contains 16 residues. V lost 0 bases and J lost 5; bases outside the gene matches: 5. Per germline, CDR1 LNHDA and CDR2 SQIVND (reference sequence). The sequenced sample consisted of peripheral blood. V and J are TRBV19 and TRBJ2-5; TRBD1 agrees at 11 bases. The receptor's source is a human donor in a cohort sampled during active COVID-19. The CDR3 is CASSIDLGTGGETQYF. The CDR3 nucleotides read TGTGCCAGTAGTATAGATCTCGGGACAGGGGGGGAGACCCAGTACTTC.